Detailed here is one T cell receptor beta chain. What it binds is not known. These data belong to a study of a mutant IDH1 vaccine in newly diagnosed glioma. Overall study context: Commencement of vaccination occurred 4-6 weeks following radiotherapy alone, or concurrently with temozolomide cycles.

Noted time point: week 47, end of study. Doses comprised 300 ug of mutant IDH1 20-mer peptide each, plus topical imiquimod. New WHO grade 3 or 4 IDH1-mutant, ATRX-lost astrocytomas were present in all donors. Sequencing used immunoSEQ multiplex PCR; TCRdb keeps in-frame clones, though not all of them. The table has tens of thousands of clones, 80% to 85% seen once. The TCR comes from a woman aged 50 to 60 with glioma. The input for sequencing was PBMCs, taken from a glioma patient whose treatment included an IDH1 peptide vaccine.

CDR3 sequence reads: CASSLDAGVNQPQHF. CDR3 sequence (DNA): TGCGCCAGCAGCTTGGACGCGGGGGTTAATCAGCCCCAGCATTTT. The rearrangement joins TRBV5-1 to TRBJ1-5; D may be TRBD1 (5 bases). This CDR3 comprises 15 residues. CDR1 is SGHRS and CDR2 is YFSETQ in the germline V gene. The V and J ends lost 0 bases and 4 bases respectively, with 11 bases between them.